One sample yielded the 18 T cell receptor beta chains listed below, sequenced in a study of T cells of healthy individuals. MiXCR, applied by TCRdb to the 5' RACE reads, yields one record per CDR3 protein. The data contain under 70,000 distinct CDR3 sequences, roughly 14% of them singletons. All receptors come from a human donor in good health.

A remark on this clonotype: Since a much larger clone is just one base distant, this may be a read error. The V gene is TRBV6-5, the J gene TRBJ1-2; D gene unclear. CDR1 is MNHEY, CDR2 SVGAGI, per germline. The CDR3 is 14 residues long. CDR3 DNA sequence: TGTGCCAGCAGTTACTCGAGACATTCCTATGGCTGCACCTTC. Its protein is CASSYSRHSYGCTF.

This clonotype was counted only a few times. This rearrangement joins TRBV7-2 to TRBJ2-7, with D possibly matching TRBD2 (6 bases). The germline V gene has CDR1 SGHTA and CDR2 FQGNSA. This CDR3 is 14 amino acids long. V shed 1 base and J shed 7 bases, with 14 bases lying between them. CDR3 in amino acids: CASSLVGGSREQYF. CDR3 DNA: TGTGCCAGCAGCTTAGTTGGGGGGTCTCGGGAGCAGTACTTC.

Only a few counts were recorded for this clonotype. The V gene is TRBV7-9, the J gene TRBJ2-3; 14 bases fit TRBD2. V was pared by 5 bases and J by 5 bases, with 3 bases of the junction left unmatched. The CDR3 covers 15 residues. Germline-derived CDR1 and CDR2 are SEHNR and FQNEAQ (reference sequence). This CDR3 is CASSPGTSGGDTQYF. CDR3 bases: TGTGCCAGCAGCCCCGGGACTAGCGGGGGAGATACGCAGTATTTT.

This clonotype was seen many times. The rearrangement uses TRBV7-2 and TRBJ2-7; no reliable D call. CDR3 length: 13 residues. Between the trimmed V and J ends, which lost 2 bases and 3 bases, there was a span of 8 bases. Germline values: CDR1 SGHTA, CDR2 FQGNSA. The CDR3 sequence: CASSLQSSYEQYF. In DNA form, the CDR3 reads TGTGCCAGCAGCTTACAGAGTAGCTACGAGCAGTACTTC.

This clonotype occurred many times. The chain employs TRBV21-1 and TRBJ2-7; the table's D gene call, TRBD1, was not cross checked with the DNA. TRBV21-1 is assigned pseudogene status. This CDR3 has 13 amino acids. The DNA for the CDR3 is TGTGCCAGCCCGCGACAGGGGAGACACGAGCAGTACTTC. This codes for CASPRQGRHEQYF.

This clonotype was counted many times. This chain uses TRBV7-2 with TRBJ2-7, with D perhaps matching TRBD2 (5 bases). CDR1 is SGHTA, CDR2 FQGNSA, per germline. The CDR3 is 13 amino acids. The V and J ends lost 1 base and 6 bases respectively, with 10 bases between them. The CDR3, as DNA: TGTGCCAGCAGCTTAGACGGACTGGGCGAGCAGTACTTC. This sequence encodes CASSLDGLGEQYF.

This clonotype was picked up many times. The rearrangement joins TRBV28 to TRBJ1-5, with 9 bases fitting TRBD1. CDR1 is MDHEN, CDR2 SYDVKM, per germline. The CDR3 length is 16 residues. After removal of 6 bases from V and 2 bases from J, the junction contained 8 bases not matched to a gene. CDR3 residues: CASRRGQGEGNQPQHF. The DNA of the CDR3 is TGTGCCAGCAGACGGGGACAGGGCGAAGGCAATCAGCCCCAGCATTTT. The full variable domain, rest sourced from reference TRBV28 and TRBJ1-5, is DVKVTQSSRYLVKRTGEKVFLECVQDMDHENMFWYRQDPGLGLRLIYFSYDVKMKEKGDIPEGYSVSREKKERFSLILESASTNQTSMYLCASRRGQGEGNQPQHFGDGTRLSIL.

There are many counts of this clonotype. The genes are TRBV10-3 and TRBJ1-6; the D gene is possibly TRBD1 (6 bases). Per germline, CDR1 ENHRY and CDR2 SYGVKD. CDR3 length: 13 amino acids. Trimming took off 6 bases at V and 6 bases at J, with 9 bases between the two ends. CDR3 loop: CAISVDSNSPLHF. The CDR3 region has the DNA TGTGCCATCAGCGTGGACAGTAATTCACCCCTCCACTTT.

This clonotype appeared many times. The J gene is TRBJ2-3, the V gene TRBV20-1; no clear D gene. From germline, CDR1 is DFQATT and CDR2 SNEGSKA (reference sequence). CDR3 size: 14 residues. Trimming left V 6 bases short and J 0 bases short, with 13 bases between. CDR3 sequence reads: CSAPRDTSTDTQYF. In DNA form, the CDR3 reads TGCAGTGCCCCCAGAGATACTAGCACAGATACGCAGTATTTT.

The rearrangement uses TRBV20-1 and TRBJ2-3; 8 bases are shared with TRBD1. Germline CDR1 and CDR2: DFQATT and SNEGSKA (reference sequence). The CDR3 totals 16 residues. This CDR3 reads CSGPFSQGASTDTQYF. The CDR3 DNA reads TGCAGCGGCCCTTTTAGTCAGGGGGCTAGCACAGATACGCAGTATTTT.

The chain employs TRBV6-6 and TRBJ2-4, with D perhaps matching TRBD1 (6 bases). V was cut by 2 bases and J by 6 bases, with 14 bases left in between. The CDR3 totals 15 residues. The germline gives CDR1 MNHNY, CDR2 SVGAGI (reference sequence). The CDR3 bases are TGTGCCAGCAGTTACAATAGGCAGGGGCTAAACATTCAGTACTTC. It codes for CASSYNRQGLNIQYF.

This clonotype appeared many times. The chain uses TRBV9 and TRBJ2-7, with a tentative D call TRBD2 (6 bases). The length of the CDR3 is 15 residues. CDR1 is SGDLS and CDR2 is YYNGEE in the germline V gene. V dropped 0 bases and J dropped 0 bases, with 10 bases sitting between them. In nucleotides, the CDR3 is TGTGCCAGCAGCGTAGGTGGTAGCGGCTCCTACGAGCAGTACTTC. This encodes CASSVGGSGSYEQYF.

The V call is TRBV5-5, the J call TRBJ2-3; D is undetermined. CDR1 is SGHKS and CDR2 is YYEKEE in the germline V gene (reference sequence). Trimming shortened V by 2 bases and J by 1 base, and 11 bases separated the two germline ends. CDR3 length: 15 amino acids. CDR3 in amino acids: CASSFMTAGTDTQYF. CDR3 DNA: TGTGCCAGCAGCTTCATGACGGCGGGCACAGATACGCAGTATTTT.

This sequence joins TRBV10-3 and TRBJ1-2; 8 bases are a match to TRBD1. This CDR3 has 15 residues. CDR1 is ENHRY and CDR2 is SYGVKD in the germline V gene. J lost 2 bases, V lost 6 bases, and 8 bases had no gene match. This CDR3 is CAISLNRGENYGYTF. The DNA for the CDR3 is TGTGCCATCAGCCTTAACAGGGGGGAGAACTATGGCTACACCTTC.

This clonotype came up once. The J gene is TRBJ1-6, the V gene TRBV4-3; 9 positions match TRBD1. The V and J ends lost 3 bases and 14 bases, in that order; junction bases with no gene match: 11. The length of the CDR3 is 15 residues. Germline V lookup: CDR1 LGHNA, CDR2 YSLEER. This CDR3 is CASSQEPDRGTSLHF. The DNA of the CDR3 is TGCGCCAGCAGCCAGGAACCGGACAGGGGCACTTCCCTCCACTTT.

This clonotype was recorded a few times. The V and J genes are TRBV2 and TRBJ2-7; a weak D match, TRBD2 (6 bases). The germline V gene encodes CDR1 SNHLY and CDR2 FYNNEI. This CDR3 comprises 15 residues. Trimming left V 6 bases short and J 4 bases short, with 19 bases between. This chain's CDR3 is CASRPFGSPQYEQYF. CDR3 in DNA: TGTGCCAGCAGGCCCTTCGGGAGCCCACAGTACGAGCAGTACTTC.

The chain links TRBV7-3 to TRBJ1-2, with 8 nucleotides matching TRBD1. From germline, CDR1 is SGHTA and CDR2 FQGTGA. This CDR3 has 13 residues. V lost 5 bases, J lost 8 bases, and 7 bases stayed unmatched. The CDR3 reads CASSLGQGRGYTF. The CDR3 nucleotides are TGTGCCAGCAGCCTAGGACAGGGAAGGGGCTACACCTTC.

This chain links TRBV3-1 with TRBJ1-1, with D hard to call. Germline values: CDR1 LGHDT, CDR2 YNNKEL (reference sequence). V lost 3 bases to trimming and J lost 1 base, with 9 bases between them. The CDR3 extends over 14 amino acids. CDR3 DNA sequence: TGTGCCAGCAGCCAGAGAGACAAGAACACTGAAGCTTTCTTT. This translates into CASSQRDKNTEAFF.